Below, one TCR beta chain is given with its context. This clone was detected only a few times. Its antigen remains undetermined. Base qualities were left out, and no much larger clone turns up one base away. The method was the immunoSEQ multiplex PCR assay. The table was pulled from immuneACCESS by TCRdb, which kept in-frame rearrangements only. Such tables lose some clones; where checked, under half of the loss comes from unresolved V genes, and the rest has no known cause. The sample table holds about 20,000 clones, of which about nine tenths were seen once. The ten largest make up roughly a sixth of the sample. Because repertoires were sampled repeatedly during chemoradiotherapy, clonal expansion in the tumor microenvironment could be followed. The entry originates in a study of chemoradiotherapy in HPV16-positive cancers (dated by TCRdb to 2022 to 2024). Regarding the research as a whole: Using functional T-cell assays on cells from a couple of HPV16-positive patients, the researchers defined candidate HPV-specific T-cell clones and common TCR motifs. Whether T-cell immunity against the HPV oncoproteins E6 and E7 changes during chemoradiotherapy and whether survival is affected by this immunity were examined in the study. Next, the candidate HPV-specific TCRs and motifs were followed in TCR repertoires from around 92 patients with HPV-related cancers.

From the cysteine up to the phenylalanine, the CDR3 has a length of 15 residues. The only DNA kept is the CDR3, 45 bases in frame from the first base. The germline V gene gives CDR1 as MDHEN and CDR2 as SYDVKM. Relative to germline, V is missing 2 bases and J is missing 6 bases, with 5 bases of the junction outside any gene match. The full study reports these points: The functional definition of HPV-specific T cells came from only a couple of HPV16-positive patients, and the survival association was reported for HPV16-positive patients. Among HPV16-positive patients, expansion of HPV-responsive T cells during chemoradiotherapy was associated with better recurrence-free survival. Expansion of candidate HPV-specific clones and E7-related TCR motifs was observed in the tumor microenvironment during treatment, whereas no such expansion was observed for non-HPV-specific T cells.

Sequences were derived from blood, sampled from a patient who underwent chemoradiotherapy. This TCR came from a human donor with HPV-associated anogenital cancer. This sequence uses TRBV28 and TRBJ1-5, and TRBD1 aligns with 9 junction nucleotides. The DNA sequence is given as TGTGCCAGCAGTTTAAACAGGGGGCACACTCAGCCCCAGCATTTT. The resulting protein is CASSLNRGHTQPQHF.